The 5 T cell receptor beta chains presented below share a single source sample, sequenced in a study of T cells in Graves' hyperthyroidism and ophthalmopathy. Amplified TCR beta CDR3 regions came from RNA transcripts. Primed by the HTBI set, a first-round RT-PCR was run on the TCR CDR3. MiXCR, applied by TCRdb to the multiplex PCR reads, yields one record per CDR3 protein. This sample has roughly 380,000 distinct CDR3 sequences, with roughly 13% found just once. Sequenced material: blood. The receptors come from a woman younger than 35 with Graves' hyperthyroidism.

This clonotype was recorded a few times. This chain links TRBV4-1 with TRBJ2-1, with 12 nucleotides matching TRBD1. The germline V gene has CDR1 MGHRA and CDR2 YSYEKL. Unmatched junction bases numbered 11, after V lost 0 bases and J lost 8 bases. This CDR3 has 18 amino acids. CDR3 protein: CASSQDLLGTGGWYEQFF. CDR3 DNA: TGCGCCAGCAGCCAAGATCTTCTAGGGACAGGGGGCTGGTATGAGCAGTTCTTC.

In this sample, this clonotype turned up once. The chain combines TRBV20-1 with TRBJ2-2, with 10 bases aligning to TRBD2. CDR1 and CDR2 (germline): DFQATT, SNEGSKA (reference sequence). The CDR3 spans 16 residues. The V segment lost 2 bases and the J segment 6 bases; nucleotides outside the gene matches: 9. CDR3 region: CSARKLAGHRAGELFF. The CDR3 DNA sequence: TGCAGTGCTAGAAAACTAGCGGGACATCGGGCCGGGGAGCTGTTTTTT.

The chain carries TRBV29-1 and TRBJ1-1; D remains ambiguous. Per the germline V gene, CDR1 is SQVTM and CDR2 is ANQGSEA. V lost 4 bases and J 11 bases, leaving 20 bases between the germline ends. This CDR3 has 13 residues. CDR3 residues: CSVVSGDRIRAFF. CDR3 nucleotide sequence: TGCAGCGTTGTATCCGGGGATCGGATTAGGGCTTTCTTT.

Written as DNA, the CDR3 is TGTGCCAGCAGCTTAGGAGGTAACCCGGTGGGGGGCTGGGTTTACAATGAGCAGTTCTTC. Its protein is CASSLGGNPVGGWVYNEQFF. The J gene is TRBJ2-1, the V gene TRBV7-2, with D possibly called TRBD1 or TRBD2 (6 bases each). CDR1 SGHTA and CDR2 FQGNSA come from the germline V gene. The length of the CDR3 is 20 residues. Trimming removed 1 base at V and 4 bases at J, with 26 bases between.

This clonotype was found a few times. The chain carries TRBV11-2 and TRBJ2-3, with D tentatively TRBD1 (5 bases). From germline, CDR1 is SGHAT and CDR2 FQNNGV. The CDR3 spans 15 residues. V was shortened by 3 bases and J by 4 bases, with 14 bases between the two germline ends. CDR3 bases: TGTGCCAGCAGCTTGGCCTGGGGCCGGGCAGATACGCAGTATTTT. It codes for CASSLAWGRADTQYF.